One sample yielded the 17 T cell receptor beta chains listed below, sequenced in a study of blood T cells in healthy people across ages. Through a sample-barcoded 5' primer and a J-beta primer mix, a second PCR was run for roughly 7 to 11 cycles. TCRdb analysed the 5' RACE reads with MiXCR anew, one entry per CDR3 protein. The sample includes some 920,000 distinct CDR3 sequences, 51% seen only once; the top ten take about 22%. The sample taken for sequencing was blood. The source of these receptors is a woman aged 55-70 years in good health.

This chain connects TRBV5-1 to TRBJ2-1; TRBD1 might be the D (6 bases). The CDR3 extends over 17 amino acids. In germline, CDR1 is SGHRS, CDR2 YFSETQ. V dropped 2 bases and J dropped 0 bases, with 15 bases sitting between them. CDR3 residues: CASSLWTVSLSYNEQFF. The CDR3 nucleotides read TGCGCCAGCAGCTTATGGACAGTTTCCCTCTCCTACAATGAGCAGTTCTTC.

The genes are TRBV12-5 and TRBJ2-1; D is unresolved. Per germline, CDR1 LGHNT and CDR2 FRNRAP. The CDR3 covers 13 residues. Trimming took 7 bases from V and 6 from J, leaving 13 bases between them. For the CDR3, the DNA is TGTGCTAGTGCCAGGTCGGGTTCCAATGAGCAGTTCTTC. Protein sequence: CASARSGSNEQFF.

The chain links TRBV29-1 to TRBJ2-6; no firm D call. Trimming took 5 bases from V and 0 from J, leaving 5 bases between them. The CDR3 covers 13 residues. Germline CDR1 is SQVTM and CDR2 is ANQGSEA. Here the CDR3 DNA reads TGCAGCGTTTATATCTCTGGGGCCAACGTCCTGACTTTC. Its protein product is CSVYISGANVLTF.

The rearrangement uses TRBV12-3 or TRBV12-4 and TRBJ1-5; tentatively, D is TRBD1 (5 bases). The CDR3 covers 14 residues. With 3 bases removed from V and 7 bases from J, the gap between germline ends came to 13 bases. The CDR3 here is CASSLAGYGQPQHF. DNA of the CDR3: TGTGCCAGCAGTTTGGCAGGGTACGGACAGCCCCAGCATTTT.

The V gene is TRBV19, the J gene TRBJ2-1; 12 bases match TRBD2. After removal of 9 bases from V and 6 bases from J, the junction contained 9 bases not matched to a gene. From germline, CDR1 is LNHDA and CDR2 SQIVND (reference sequence). The CDR3 consists of 15 residues. The CDR3 coding sequence is TGTGCCAGCCGAGATGGACTAGCGGGATTCAATGAGCAGTTCTTC. It specifies CASRDGLAGFNEQFF.

The chain joins TRBV6-5 to TRBJ2-4; D is perhaps TRBD1 or TRBD2 (5 bases each). The V end lost 6 bases, the J end lost 6 bases, and 15 bases lay between the germline ends. This CDR3 has 14 amino acids. The germline CDR1 and CDR2 sequences are MNHEY and SVGAGI. The CDR3 spells CASRQPRGSNIQYF. DNA for the CDR3: TGTGCCAGCAGACAACCCCGGGGCTCAAACATTCAGTACTTC.

The genes are TRBV12-3 or TRBV12-4 and TRBJ2-7, with TRBD2 identical over 7 bases. Losses at the gene ends were 6 bases for V and 7 bases for J; bases not matched to a gene: 12. The CDR3 loop spans 14 amino acids. The DNA of the CDR3 is TGTGCCAGCAGCGTCCCCGGGAGGTTTCAGGAGCAGTACTTC. Translation: CASSVPGRFQEQYF.

This clonotype was observed a handful of times. The genes are TRBV7-2 and TRBJ2-3; perhaps TRBD1 as D (6 bases). Per the germline V gene, CDR1 is SGHTA and CDR2 is FQGNSA. V lost 5 bases to trimming and J lost 6 bases, with 18 bases between them. This CDR3 region has 15 residues. The CDR3 reads CASSLQGHPVDTQYF. The CDR3 nucleotides are TGTGCCAGCAGCCTCCAGGGGCATCCGGTGGATACGCAGTATTTT.

The chain recombines TRBV10-3 with TRBJ1-5; D is uncertain. This CDR3 is 14 amino acids long. V was shortened by 10 bases and J by 5 bases, with 18 bases between the two germline ends. Germline CDR1 and CDR2: ENHRY and SYGVKD. In DNA form, the CDR3 reads TGTGCCACCTCCAGCGGGCTACAAGATCAGCCCCAGCATTTT. Protein sequence: CATSSGLQDQPQHF.

The chain uses TRBV7-2 and TRBJ2-1; a possible D gene is TRBD2 (5 bases). V shed 4 bases and J shed 13 bases, with 29 bases lying between them. Germline loops: CDR1 SGHTA, CDR2 FQGNSA. This CDR3 contains 17 residues. The CDR3 spells CASSYQPQWSGEETQFF. CDR3 nucleotides: TGTGCCAGCAGCTACCAGCCTCAATGGAGCGGAGAAGAGACCCAGTTCTTC. Full variable domain (missing parts from reference TRBV7-2 and TRBJ2-1): GAGVSQSPSNKVTEKGKDVELRCDPISGHTALYWYRQSLGQGLEFLIYFQGNSAPDKSGLPSDRFSAERTGGSVSTLTIQRTQQEDSAVYLCASSYQPQWSGEETQFFGPGTRLTVL.

The rearrangement links TRBV6-1 to TRBJ2-1; 8 bases line up with TRBD1. J was trimmed by 6 bases and V by 3 bases; bases with no gene match: 7. The germline CDR1 and CDR2 sequences are MNHNS and SASEGT. The CDR3 totals 15 residues. CDR3 in DNA: TGTGCCAGCAGTGAGGGACAGGCGCCACTCAATGAGCAGTTCTTC. Translation gives CASSEGQAPLNEQFF.

This clonotype has more than one count but fewer than ten. This chain joins TRBV25-1 and TRBJ2-5, with 8 bases aligning to TRBD1. Trimming took 4 bases from V and 4 from J; bases not matched to a gene: 14. Per the germline V gene, CDR1 is MGHDK and CDR2 is SYGVNS. The CDR3 is 17 amino acids. The CDR3 loop is CASSALRPGTGPETQYF. In nucleotides, the CDR3 is TGTGCCAGCAGTGCCCTCAGACCGGGGACAGGTCCAGAGACCCAGTACTTC.

V is TRBV29-1 and J is TRBJ1-2; D possibly corresponds to TRBD1 (6 bases). CDR1 is SQVTM and CDR2 is ANQGSEA in the germline V gene. Trimming took 7 bases from V and 6 from J, leaving 12 bases between them. The CDR3 runs to 11 residues. The CDR3 bases are TGCAGCGGTGGACAGAGCGATGGCTACACCTTC. Protein sequence: CSGGQSDGYTF. Together with reference TRBV29-1 and TRBJ1-2, the CDR3 gives the full variable domain: SAVISQKPSRDICQRGTSLTIQCQVDSQVTMMFWYRQQPGQSLTLIATANQGSEATYESGFVIDKFPISRPNLTFSTLTVSNMSPEDSSIYLCSGGQSDGYTFGSGTRLTVV.

The rearrangement uses TRBV29-1 and TRBJ2-3, with TRBD2 identical over 7 bases. Trimming cost V 3 bases and J 4 bases; bases outside gene matches: 7. Germline CDR1 SQVTM, CDR2 ANQGSEA. The CDR3 runs to 14 residues. The CDR3 nucleotides are TGCAGCGTTGACGGCGGGAGTAGCGCAGATACGCAGTATTTT. Protein: CSVDGGSSADTQYF.

This clonotype has only a few counts. This CDR3 is CSVVFQGPPDTQYF. In nucleotides, the CDR3 is TGCAGCGTTGTCTTCCAGGGCCCCCCAGATACGCAGTATTTT. The chain employs TRBV29-1 and TRBJ2-3, with D possibly matching TRBD1 (5 bases). This CDR3 contains 14 residues. V was pared by 4 bases and J by 4 bases, with 15 bases between. CDR1 and CDR2 from the germline V gene are SQVTM and ANQGSEA.

The chain joins TRBV6-5 to TRBJ2-1, with D possibly matching TRBD2 (6 bases). Germline CDR1 is MNHEY and CDR2 is SVGAGI. V gave up 6 bases and J gave up 4 bases, with 10 bases separating them. This CDR3 spans 13 amino acids. CDR3 sequence reads: CASRPAGYNEQFF. DNA of the CDR3: TGTGCCAGCAGGCCTGCGGGGTACAATGAGCAGTTCTTC.

The rearrangement links TRBV6-5 to TRBJ1-1; TRBD1 is a possible D gene (5 bases). The V end lost 2 bases, the J end lost 8 bases, and 9 bases lay between the germline ends. Per germline, CDR1 MNHEY and CDR2 SVGAGI. The CDR3 is made up of 12 amino acids. The CDR3 region has the DNA TGTGCCAGCAGTTACGCAGGGATAGAAGCTTTCTTT. It yields the protein CASSYAGIEAFF.